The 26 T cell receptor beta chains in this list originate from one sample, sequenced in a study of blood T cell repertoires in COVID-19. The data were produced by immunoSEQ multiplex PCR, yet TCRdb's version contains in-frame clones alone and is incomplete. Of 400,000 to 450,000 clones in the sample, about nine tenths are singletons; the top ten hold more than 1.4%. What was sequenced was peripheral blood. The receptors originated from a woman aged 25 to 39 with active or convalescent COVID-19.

CDR3 in amino acids: CASSEGGGNRDNEQFF. CDR3 sequence (DNA): TGTGCCAGCAGTGAAGGGGGGGGGAATCGAGACAATGAGCAGTTCTTC. This chain links TRBV6-1 with TRBJ2-1, with 7 bases lining up with TRBD2. The V gene end was trimmed by 1 base and the J gene end by 5 bases; junction bases not matched to a gene: 8. The CDR3 is 16 amino acids. Germline loops: CDR1 MNHNS, CDR2 SASEGT.

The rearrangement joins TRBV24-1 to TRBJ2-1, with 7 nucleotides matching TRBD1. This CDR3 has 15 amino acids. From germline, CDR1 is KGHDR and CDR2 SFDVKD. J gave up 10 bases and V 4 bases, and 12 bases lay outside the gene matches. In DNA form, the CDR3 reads TGTGCCACCAGTGACTCCCGACAGGGCGAGTACGAGCAGTTCTTC. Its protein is CATSDSRQGEYEQFF.

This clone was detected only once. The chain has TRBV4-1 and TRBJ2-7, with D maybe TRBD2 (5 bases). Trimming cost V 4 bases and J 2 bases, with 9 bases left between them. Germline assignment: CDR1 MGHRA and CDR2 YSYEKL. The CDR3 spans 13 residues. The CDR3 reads CASSRGQAYEQYF. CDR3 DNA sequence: TGCGCCAGCAGCCGAGGGCAGGCCTACGAGCAGTACTTC.

Written as DNA, the CDR3 is TGTGCCAGTAACAGGGGTTCCAATCAGCCCCAGCATTTT. Translation: CASNRGSNQPQHF. The chain couples TRBV19 to TRBJ1-5, with TRBD1 matching over 7 bases. The CDR3 runs 13 residues. Germline-derived CDR1 and CDR2 are LNHDA and SQIVND (reference sequence). Germline trimming cut 7 bases from V and 3 bases from J; bases unmatched to any gene: 3.

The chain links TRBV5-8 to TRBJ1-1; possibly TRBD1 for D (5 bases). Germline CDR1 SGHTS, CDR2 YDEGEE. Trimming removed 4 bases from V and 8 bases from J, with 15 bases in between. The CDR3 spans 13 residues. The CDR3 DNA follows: TGTGCCAGCAGCCCCGTTCGAGACAGCGAAGCTTTCTTT. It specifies CASSPVRDSEAFF.

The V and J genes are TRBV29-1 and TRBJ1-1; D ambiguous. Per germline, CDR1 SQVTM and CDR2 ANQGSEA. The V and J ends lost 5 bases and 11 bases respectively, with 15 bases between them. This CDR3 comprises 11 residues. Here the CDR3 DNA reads TGCAGCGTTCCACAGTCAGGTCAGGCTTTCTTT. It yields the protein CSVPQSGQAFF.

The DNA of the CDR3 is TGTGCCAGCAGCCAAACCCGGACTAGCGGGAGGGTCCTAGACGCCAAAAACATTCAGTACTTC. Protein product: CASSQTRTSGRVLDAKNIQYF. The chain joins TRBV3-1 (or the pseudogene TRBV3-2) to TRBJ2-4; TRBD2 matches at 15 bases. Trimming at V came to 2 bases and at J to 1 base, leaving 12 bases not matched to a gene. The CDR3 is 21 amino acids. Germline V gives CDR1 LGHDT, CDR2 YNNKEL (reference sequence).

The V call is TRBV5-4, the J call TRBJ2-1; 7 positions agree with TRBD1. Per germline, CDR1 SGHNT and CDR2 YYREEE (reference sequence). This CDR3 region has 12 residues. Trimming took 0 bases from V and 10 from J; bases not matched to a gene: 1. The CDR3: CASSLGGQEQFF. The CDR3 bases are TGTGCCAGCAGCTTGGGGGGACAGGAGCAGTTCTTC.

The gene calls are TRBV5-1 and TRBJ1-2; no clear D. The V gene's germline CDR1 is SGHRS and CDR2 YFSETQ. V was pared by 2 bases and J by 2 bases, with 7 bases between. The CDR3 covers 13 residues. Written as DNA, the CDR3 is TGCGCCAGCAGCTTCGACAACAACTATGGCTACACCTTC. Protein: CASSFDNNYGYTF. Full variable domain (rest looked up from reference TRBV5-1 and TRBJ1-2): KAGVTQTPRYLIKTRGQQVTLSCSPISGHRSVSWYQQTPGQGLQFLFEYFSETQRNKGNFPGRFSGRQFSNSRSEMNVSTLELGDSALYLCASSFDNNYGYTFGSGTRLTVV.

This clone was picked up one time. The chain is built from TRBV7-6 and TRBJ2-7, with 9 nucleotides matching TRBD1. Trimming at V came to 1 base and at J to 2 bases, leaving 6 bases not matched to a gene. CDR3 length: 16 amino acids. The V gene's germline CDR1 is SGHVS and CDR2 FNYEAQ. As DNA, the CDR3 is TGTGCCAGCAGCTTAGGAGGGGGACAGGGTACCTACGAGCAGTACTTC. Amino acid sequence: CASSLGGGQGTYEQYF.

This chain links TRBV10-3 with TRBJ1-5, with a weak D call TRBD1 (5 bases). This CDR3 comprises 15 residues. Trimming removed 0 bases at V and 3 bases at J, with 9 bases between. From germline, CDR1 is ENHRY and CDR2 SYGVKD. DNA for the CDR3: TGTGCCATCAGTGAGTCGCGGGGGGACAATCAGCCCCAGCATTTT. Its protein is CAISESRGDNQPQHF.

CDR3 residues: CASRDPVRGNYGYTF. The CDR3 region has the DNA TGTGCCAGCAGGGACCCTGTAAGGGGTAACTATGGCTACACCTTC. The chain recombines TRBV2 with TRBJ1-2; the D gene is possibly TRBD1 (5 bases). V shed 6 bases and J shed 1 base, with 15 bases lying between them. The V gene's germline CDR1 is SNHLY and CDR2 FYNNEI. The CDR3 extends over 15 amino acids.

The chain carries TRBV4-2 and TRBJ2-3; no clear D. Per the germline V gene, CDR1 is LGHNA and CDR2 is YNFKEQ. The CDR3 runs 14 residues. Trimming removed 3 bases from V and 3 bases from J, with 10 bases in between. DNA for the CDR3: TGTGCCAGCAGCCAGTTTCTAGAGACAGATACGCAGTATTTT. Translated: CASSQFLETDTQYF.

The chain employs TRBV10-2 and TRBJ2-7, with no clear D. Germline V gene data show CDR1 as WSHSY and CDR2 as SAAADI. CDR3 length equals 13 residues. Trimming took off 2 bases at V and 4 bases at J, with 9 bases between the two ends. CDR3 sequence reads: CASSEVSAYEQYF. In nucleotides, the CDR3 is TGCGCCAGCAGTGAGGTCAGTGCTTACGAGCAGTACTTC.

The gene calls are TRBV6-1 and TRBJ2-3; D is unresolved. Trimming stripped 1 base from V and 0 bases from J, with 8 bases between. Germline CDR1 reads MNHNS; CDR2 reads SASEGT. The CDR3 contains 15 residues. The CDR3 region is CASSEVPESTDTQYF. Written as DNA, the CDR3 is TGTGCCAGCAGTGAAGTTCCAGAAAGCACAGATACGCAGTATTTT.

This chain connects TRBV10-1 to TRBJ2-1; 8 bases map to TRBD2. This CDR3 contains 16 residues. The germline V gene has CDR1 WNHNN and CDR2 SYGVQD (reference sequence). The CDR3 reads CPRRGPGGGNYNEQFF. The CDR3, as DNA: TGCCCCCGCCGTGGCCCGGGGGGGGGCAACTACAATGAGCAGTTCTTC.

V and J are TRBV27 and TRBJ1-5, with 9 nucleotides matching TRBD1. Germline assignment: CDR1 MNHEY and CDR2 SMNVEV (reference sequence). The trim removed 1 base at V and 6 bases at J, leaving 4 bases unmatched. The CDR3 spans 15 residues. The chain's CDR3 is CASSLLGTGSQPQHF. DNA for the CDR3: TGTGCCAGCAGTTTATTAGGGACAGGGAGTCAGCCCCAGCATTTT.

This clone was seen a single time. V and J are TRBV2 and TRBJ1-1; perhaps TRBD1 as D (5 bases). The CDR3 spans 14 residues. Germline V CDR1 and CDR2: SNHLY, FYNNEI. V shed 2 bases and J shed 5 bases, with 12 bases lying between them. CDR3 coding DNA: TGTGCCAGCAGTGAATTGGAGGGGCGAACTGAAGCTTTCTTT. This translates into CASSELEGRTEAFF.

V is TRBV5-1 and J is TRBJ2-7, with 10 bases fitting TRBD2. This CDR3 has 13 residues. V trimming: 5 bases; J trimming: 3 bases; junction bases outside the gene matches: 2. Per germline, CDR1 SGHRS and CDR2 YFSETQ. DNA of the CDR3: TGCGCCAGCAGACTAGCGGGGAACTACGAGCAGTACTTC. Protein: CASRLAGNYEQYF.

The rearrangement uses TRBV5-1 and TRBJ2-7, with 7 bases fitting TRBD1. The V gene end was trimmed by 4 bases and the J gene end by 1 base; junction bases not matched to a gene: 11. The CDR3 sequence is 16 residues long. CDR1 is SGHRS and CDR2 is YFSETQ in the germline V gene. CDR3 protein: CASSVDPGQNSYEQYF. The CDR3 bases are TGCGCCAGCAGCGTCGACCCGGGACAGAATTCCTACGAGCAGTACTTC.

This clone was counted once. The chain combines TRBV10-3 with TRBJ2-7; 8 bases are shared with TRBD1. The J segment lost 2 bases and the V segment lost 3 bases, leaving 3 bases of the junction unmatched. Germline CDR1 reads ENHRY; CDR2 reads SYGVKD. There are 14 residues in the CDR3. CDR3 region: CAISDGQGAYEQYF. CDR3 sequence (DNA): TGTGCCATCAGTGATGGACAGGGCGCCTACGAGCAGTACTTC.

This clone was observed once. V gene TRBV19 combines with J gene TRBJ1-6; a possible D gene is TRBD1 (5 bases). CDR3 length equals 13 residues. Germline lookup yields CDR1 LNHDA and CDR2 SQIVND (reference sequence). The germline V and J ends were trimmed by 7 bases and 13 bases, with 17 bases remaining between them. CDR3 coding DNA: TGTGCCAGTACTCCGGGGGGTTTCTCCCCCCTCCACTTT. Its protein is CASTPGGFSPLHF.

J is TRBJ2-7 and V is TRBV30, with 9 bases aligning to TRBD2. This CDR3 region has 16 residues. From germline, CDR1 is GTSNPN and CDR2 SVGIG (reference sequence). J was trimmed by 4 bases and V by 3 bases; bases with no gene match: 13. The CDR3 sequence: CAWRRTFGGLAYEQYF. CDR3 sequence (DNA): TGTGCCTGGAGGCGCACCTTCGGGGGACTAGCATACGAGCAGTACTTC. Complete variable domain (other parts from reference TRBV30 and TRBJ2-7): SQTIHQWPATLVQPVGSPLSLECTVEGTSNPNLYWYRQAAGRGLQLLFYSVGIGQISSEVPQNLSASRPQDRQFILSSKKLLLSDSGFYLCAWRRTFGGLAYEQYFGPGTRLTVT.

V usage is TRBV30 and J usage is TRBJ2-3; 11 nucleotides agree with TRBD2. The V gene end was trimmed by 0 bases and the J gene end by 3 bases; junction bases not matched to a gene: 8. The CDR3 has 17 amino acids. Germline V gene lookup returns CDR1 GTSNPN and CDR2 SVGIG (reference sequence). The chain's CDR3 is CAWSVRTSGSWTDTQYF. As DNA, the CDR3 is TGTGCCTGGAGTGTACGAACTAGCGGGAGTTGGACAGATACGCAGTATTTT.

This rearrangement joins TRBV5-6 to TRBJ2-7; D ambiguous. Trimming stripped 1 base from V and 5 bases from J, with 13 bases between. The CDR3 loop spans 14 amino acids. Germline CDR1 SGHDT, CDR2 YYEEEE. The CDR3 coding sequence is TGTGCCAGCAGCTTGAATGGTCGGAGTCACGAGCAGTACTTC. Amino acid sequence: CASSLNGRSHEQYF.

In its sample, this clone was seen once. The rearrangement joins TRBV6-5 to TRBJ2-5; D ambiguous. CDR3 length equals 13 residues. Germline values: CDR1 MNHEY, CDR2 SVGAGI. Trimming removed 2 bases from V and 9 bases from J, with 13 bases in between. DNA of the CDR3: TGTGCCAGCAGTTACGTGCCCGAGGCGGCCCAGTACTTC. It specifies CASSYVPEAAQYF.